This T cell receptor (beta chain) originates from a study of technical replicates of blood from a few donors. Trimming cost V 2 bases and J 3 bases; bases outside gene matches: 2. The length of the CDR3 is 15 residues. The V gene's germline CDR1 is WNHNN and CDR2 SYGVQD (reference sequence). Some clones are missing from TCRdb's copy, which holds only in-frame ones; the method was immunoSEQ multiplex PCR. Here the sample spans about 12,000 clones, around 93% being singletons. Sequenced sample: PBMCs. The V call is TRBV10-1, the J call TRBJ2-1, with 9 positions matching TRBD1. The TCR originated in a human donor in good health. Written as DNA, the CDR3 is TGCGCCAGCAGTGAGGGGACAGGGAGCTACAATGAGCAGTTCTTC. Amino acids: CASSEGTGSYNEQFF.